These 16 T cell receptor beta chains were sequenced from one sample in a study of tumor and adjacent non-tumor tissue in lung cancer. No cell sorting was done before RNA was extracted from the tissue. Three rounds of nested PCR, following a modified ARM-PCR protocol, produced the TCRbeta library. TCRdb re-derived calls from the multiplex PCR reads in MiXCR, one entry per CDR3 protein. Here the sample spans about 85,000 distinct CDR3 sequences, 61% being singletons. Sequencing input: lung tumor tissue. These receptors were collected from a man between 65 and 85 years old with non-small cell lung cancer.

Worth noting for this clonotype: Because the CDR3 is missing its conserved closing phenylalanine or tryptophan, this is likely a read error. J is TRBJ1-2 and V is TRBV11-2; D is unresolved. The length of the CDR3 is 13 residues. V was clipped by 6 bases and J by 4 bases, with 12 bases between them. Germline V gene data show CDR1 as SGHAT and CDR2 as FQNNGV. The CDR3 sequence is CASSRREGYGYTI. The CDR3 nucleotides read TGTGCCAGCAGTAGAAGGGAAGGCTATGGCTACACCATC.

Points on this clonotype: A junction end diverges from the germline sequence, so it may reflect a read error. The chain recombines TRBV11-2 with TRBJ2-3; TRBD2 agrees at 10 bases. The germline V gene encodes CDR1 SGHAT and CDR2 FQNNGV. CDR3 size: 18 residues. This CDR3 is CVSSPVLAGPLSTDTQYF. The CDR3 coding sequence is TGTGTCAGCAGTCCTGTACTAGCGGGGCCCTTGAGCACAGATACGCAGTATTTT.

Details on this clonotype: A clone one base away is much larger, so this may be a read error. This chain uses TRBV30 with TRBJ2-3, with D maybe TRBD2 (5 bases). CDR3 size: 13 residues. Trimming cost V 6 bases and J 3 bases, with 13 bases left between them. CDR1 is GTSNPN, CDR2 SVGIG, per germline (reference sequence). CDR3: CACSSGDTDTQYF. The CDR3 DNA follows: TGTGCCTGCTCGTCCGGGGATACAGATACGCAGTATTTT.

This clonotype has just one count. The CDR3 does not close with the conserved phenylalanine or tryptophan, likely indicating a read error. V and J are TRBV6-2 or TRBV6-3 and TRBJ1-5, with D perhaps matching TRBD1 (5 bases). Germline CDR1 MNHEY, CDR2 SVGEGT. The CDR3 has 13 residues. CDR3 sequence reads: CASSYQGNQPQHY. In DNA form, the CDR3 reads TGTGCCAGCAGTTACCAGGGCAATCAACCCCAGCATTAT.

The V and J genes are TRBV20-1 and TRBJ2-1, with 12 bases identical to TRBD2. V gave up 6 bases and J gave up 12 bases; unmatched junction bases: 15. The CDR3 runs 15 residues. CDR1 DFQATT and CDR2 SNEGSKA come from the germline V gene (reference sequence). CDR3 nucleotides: TGCAGTGCCGTAACGACTAGCGGGAGCATAGGAGGGCAGTTCTTC. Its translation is CSAVTTSGSIGGQFF.

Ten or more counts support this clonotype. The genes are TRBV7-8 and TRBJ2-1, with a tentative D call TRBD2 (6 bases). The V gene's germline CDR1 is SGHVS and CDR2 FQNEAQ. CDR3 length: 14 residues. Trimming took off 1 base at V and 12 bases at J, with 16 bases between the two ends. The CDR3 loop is CASSLVGGRTRQFF. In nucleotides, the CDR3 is TGTGCCAGCAGCTTAGTCGGAGGGCGGACTCGGCAGTTCTTC.

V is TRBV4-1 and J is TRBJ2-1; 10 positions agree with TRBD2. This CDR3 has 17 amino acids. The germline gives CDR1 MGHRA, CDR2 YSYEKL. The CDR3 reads CDTSHGTSAISYNEQFF. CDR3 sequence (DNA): TGCGACACCAGCCACGGGACTAGCGCAATCTCCTACAATGAGCAGTTCTTC.

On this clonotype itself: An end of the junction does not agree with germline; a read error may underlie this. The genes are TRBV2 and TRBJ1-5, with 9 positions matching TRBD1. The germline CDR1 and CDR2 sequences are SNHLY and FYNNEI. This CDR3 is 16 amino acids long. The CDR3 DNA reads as TGTGTCAGCAGCCCGACCGGGACAGGGTTCCTTGAGCCCCAGCATTTT. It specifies CVSSPTGTGFLEPQHF.

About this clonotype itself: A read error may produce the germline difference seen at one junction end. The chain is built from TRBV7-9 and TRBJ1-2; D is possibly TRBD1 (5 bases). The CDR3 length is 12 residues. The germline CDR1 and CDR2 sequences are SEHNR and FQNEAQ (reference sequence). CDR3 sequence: CVISDPRDGTSF. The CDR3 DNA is TGTGTCATCAGCGACCCACGGGACGGGACGTCCTTC.

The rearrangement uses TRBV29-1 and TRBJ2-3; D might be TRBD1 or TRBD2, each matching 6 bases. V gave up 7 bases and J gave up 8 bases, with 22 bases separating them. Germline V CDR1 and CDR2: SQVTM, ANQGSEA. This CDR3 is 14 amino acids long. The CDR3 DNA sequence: TGCAGCGGTAACGCGGGACATGGGAAAGGTACGCAGTATTTT. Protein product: CSGNAGHGKGTQYF.

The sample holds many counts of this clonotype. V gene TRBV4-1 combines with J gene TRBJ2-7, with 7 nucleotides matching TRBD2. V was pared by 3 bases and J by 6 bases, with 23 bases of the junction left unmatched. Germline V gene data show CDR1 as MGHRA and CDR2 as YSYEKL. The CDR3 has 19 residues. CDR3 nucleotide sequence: TGCGCCAGCAGCCACAGGTTAACCGGGAGGCTTGGGGTAGTCCCCGAGCAGTACTTC. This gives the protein CASSHRLTGRLGVVPEQYF.

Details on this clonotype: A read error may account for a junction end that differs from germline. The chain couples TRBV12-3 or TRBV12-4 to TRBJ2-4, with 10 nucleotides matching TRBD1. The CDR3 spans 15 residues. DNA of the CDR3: TGTGCCAACAGTAAGGACAGGGGGATCAAAAACATTCAGTATTTC. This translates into CANSKDRGIKNIQYF.

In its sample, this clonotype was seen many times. CDR3 protein: CASSYPRGDSYNEQFF. CDR3 coding DNA: TGTGCCAGCAGTTACCCTCGGGGGGACTCCTACAATGAGCAGTTCTTC. The chain is built from TRBV6-2 or TRBV6-3 and TRBJ2-1, with 7 bases matching TRBD2. The CDR3 is 16 amino acids. Germline loops: CDR1 MNHEY, CDR2 SVGEGT. After removal of 2 bases from V and 0 bases from J, the junction contained 4 bases not matched to a gene.

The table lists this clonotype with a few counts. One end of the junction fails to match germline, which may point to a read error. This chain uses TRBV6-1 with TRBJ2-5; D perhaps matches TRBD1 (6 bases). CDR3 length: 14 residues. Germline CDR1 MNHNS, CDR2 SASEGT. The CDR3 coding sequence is TGTGCCAGCAGTGCCCGACAGGCATCGGAGACCCAGTGCTTC. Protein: CASSARQASETQCF.

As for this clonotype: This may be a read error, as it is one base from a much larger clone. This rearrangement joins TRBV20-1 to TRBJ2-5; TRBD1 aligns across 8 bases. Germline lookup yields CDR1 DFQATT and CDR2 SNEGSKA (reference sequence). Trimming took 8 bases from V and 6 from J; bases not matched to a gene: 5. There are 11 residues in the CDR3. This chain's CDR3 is CSSRQGQTQYF. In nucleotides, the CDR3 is TGCAGTTCTCGACAGGGGCAGACCCAGTACTTC.

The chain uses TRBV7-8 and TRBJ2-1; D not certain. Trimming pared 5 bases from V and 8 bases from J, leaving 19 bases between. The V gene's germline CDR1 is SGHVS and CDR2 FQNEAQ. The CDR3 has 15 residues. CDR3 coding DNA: TGTGCCAGCAGCCTCGAAGCTAGACGAGGCGATGAGCAGTTCTTC. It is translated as CASSLEARRGDEQFF.